This T cell receptor (beta chain) was sequenced for a study of radiation and T cells in renal cell carcinoma. Whole-study results and caveats: From baseline, blood top tumor clonotypes peaked at 2 weeks post-radiation.

The CDR3 is 12 amino acids. The ends were cut back, 0 bases at V and 10 bases at J, with 10 bases in the middle. Germline CDR1 and CDR2: GTSNPN and SVGIG (reference sequence). Sequencing used immunoSEQ multiplex PCR; TCRdb keeps in-frame clones, though not all of them. Among 60,000 to 75,000 clones listed, approximately 80% were seen once. This clone has only one observation. Its antigen is currently unknown. Time point given: blood 4 weeks post-SBRT, at nephrectomy. Stated treatment: 15 Gy SBRT to primary tumor, nephrectomy 4 weeks later. Nephrectomy followed 15 Gy stereotactic body radiation by 4 weeks.

The rearrangement uses TRBV30 and TRBJ2-1, with D perhaps assigned TRBD1 or TRBD2 (5 bases each). This receptor was obtained from a man in his 60s with renal cell carcinoma. The sequenced sample was blood, obtained from a patient whose treatment included radiotherapy and nephrectomy. DNA of the CDR3: TGTGCCTGGAGTGTACCGGGGCTAGAGCAGTTCTTC. This encodes CAWSVPGLEQFF.